The 32 T cell receptor beta chains in this list originate from one sample, sequenced in a study of shared clonotypes between healthy human individuals. Sequenced by immunoSEQ multiplex PCR; TCRdb stores in-frame clones only, minus some. The sample has millions of clones; about 94% are singletons. Naivety among CD8 cells was defined by CD45RO negativity and positive CCR7 selection, thereby excluding terminally differentiated effector memory CD45RA+ cells. Sequencing was performed on naive CD8+ T cells sorted from blood. These receptors originate from a man aged 18 to 29 in good health.

V gene TRBV6-4 combines with J gene TRBJ1-2; tentative D call: TRBD1 (6 bases). Trimming took off 9 bases at V and 6 bases at J, with 23 bases between the two ends. CDR3 length equals 15 residues. Per the germline V gene, CDR1 is MRHNA and CDR2 is SNTAGT. The CDR3 sequence: CASWQTGQRRNGYTF. CDR3 coding DNA: TGTGCCAGTTGGCAAACGGGACAAAGGCGAAATGGCTACACCTTC.

The chain recombines TRBV9 with TRBJ2-7, with D perhaps given as TRBD1 or TRBD2 (7 bases each). This CDR3 has 15 amino acids. Trimming pared 4 bases from V and 0 bases from J, leaving 14 bases between. Germline V lookup: CDR1 SGDLS, CDR2 YYNGEE. Here the CDR3 DNA reads TGTGCCAGCAGCCCAGGGGGGGGCAGCTCCTACGAGCAGTACTTC. Protein: CASSPGGGSSYEQYF.

The CDR3 region is CASSLWASGWGGTDTQYF. CDR3 DNA: TGTGCCAGCAGCTTGTGGGCTAGCGGATGGGGGGGCACAGATACGCAGTATTTT. This rearrangement joins TRBV5-6 to TRBJ2-3; 7 bases are a match to TRBD2. This CDR3 is built from 18 residues. The trim removed 1 base at V and 1 base at J, leaving 12 bases unmatched. Germline V gene data show CDR1 as SGHDT and CDR2 as YYEEEE.

This chain links TRBV27 with TRBJ2-6; D is unresolved. The V and J ends lost 5 bases and 4 bases respectively, with 15 bases between them. Germline V gene lookup returns CDR1 MNHEY and CDR2 SMNVEV (reference sequence). CDR3 length equals 16 residues. The CDR3 bases are TGTGCCAGCAGTAGTACGGGCACCTTCGGGGCCAACGTCCTGACTTTC. As protein: CASSSTGTFGANVLTF. Filled out from reference TRBV27 and TRBJ2-6, the complete variable domain reads EAQVTQNPRYLITVTGKKLTVTCSQNMNHEYMSWYRQDPGLGLRQIYYSMNVEVTDKGDVPEGYKVSRKEKRNFPLILESPSPNQTSLYFCASSSTGTFGANVLTFGAGSRLTVL.

This clone is a singleton in its sample. The chain combines TRBV29-1 with TRBJ1-2; D is undetermined. Deletions cut 4 bases from V and 12 bases from J, with 15 bases between. Germline V lookup: CDR1 SQVTM, CDR2 ANQGSEA. CDR3 size: 11 residues. The CDR3 region is CSVVDLGINTF. The DNA for the CDR3 is TGCAGCGTTGTAGATCTGGGGATAAACACCTTC. The whole variable domain, remainder taken from reference TRBV29-1 and TRBJ1-2, is SAVISQKPSRDICQRGTSLTIQCQVDSQVTMMFWYRQQPGQSLTLIATANQGSEATYESGFVIDKFPISRPNLTFSTLTVSNMSPEDSSIYLCSVVDLGINTFGSGTRLTVV.

The chain has TRBV19 and TRBJ2-5; perhaps TRBD2 as D (5 bases). The V gene lost 3 bases and the J gene lost 2 bases, with 10 bases spanning the gap. The CDR3 is made up of 14 amino acids. Germline V gene lookup returns CDR1 LNHDA and CDR2 SQIVND (reference sequence). CDR3 residues: CASSMELVQETQYF. The CDR3 DNA is TGTGCCAGTAGTATGGAACTAGTACAAGAGACCCAGTACTTC.

The chain carries TRBV7-9 and TRBJ1-2; 11 nucleotides agree with TRBD1. J was trimmed by 0 bases and V by 5 bases; bases with no gene match: 2. CDR1 and CDR2 from the germline V gene are SEHNR and FQNEAQ (reference sequence). The CDR3 totals 15 residues. CDR3 coding DNA: TGTGCCAGCAGCGGGACAGGGGGATCTAACTATGGCTACACCTTC. This gives the protein CASSGTGGSNYGYTF.

The V and J genes are TRBV2 and TRBJ1-1, with D tentatively TRBD1 (5 bases). The CDR3 has 17 residues. Germline V gene lookup returns CDR1 SNHLY and CDR2 FYNNEI. Deletions cut 7 bases from V and 4 bases from J, with 25 bases between. The CDR3 reads CASIPGRAIRRGTEAFF. DNA of the CDR3: TGTGCCAGCATCCCGGGACGGGCCATCCGGAGGGGCACTGAAGCTTTCTTT.

This chain connects TRBV25-1 to TRBJ2-7; D tentatively fits TRBD1 or TRBD2 (5 bases each). Germline lookup yields CDR1 MGHDK and CDR2 SYGVNS. This CDR3 comprises 14 residues. Trimming took 3 bases from V and 2 from J, leaving 11 bases between them. This chain's CDR3 is CASSDEGLTYEQYF. The CDR3 nucleotides read TGTGCCAGCAGTGATGAGGGGCTCACCTACGAGCAGTACTTC.

This clone was recorded once. CDR3 residues: CASSEDREGDTEAFF. The CDR3 bases are TGTGCCAGCAGCGAGGACAGGGAAGGGGACACTGAAGCTTTCTTT. The J gene is TRBJ1-1, the V gene TRBV9; 8 bases fit TRBD1. There are 15 residues in the CDR3. Looked up from germline, CDR1 is SGDLS and CDR2 is YYNGEE. Trimming at V came to 3 bases and at J to 3 bases, leaving 7 bases not matched to a gene.

Points on this clone: Different DNA sequences within this sample yield the same CDR3. V and J are TRBV10-2 and TRBJ1-2, with D possibly TRBD1 on 6 matching bases. The CDR3 has 12 residues. The germline V gene has CDR1 WSHSY and CDR2 SAAADI. The V end lost 8 bases, the J end lost 2 bases, and 9 bases lay between the germline ends. This chain's CDR3 is CASGGGNYGYTF. CDR3 nucleotide sequence: TGCGCCAGCGGAGGGGGGAACTATGGCTACACCTTC.

The chain employs TRBV9 and TRBJ2-7, with D perhaps TRBD1 or TRBD2 (5 bases each). Germline lookup yields CDR1 SGDLS and CDR2 YYNGEE. Between the trimmed V and J ends, which lost 4 bases and 4 bases, there was a span of 18 bases. The CDR3 contains 15 residues. CDR3 nucleotides: TGTGCCAGCAGCCCCGGGACCCAGCCAGCTTACGAGCAGTACTTC. It yields the protein CASSPGTQPAYEQYF.

This clone was counted only a few times. This chain connects TRBV11-2 to TRBJ2-1; D is ambiguous. Germline CDR1 reads SGHAT; CDR2 reads FQNNGV. The CDR3 totals 13 residues. V was clipped by 8 bases and J by 3 bases, with 11 bases between them. This CDR3 reads CASGPQRYNEQFF. As DNA, the CDR3 is TGTGCCAGCGGCCCCCAGCGCTACAATGAGCAGTTCTTC.

This clone has a single count. The J gene is TRBJ1-1, the V gene TRBV4-3; D is undetermined. The V end lost 1 base, the J end lost 0 bases, and 9 bases lay between the germline ends. Germline CDR1 reads LGHNA; CDR2 reads YSLEER. The CDR3 extends over 15 amino acids. The CDR3 is CASSQGPLMNTEAFF. In DNA form, the CDR3 reads TGCGCCAGCAGCCAAGGCCCGTTAATGAACACTGAAGCTTTCTTT.

The chain combines TRBV12-5 with TRBJ2-7; D tentatively reads TRBD1 or TRBD2 (5 bases each). From germline, CDR1 is LGHNT and CDR2 FRNRAP. This CDR3 contains 18 residues. V gave up 6 bases and J gave up 2 bases, with 26 bases separating them. The CDR3 reads CASGLQMDWDERAYEQYF. CDR3 nucleotides: TGTGCTAGTGGCCTTCAAATGGATTGGGACGAGAGGGCCTACGAGCAGTACTTC.

The chain couples TRBV7-6 to TRBJ1-3, with D perhaps TRBD1 (6 bases). The V end was cut by 1 base, the J end by 0 bases, with 16 bases between. There are 18 residues in the CDR3. The germline gives CDR1 SGHVS, CDR2 FNYEAQ. The CDR3 here is CASSLESSDSVSGNTIYF. Written as DNA, the CDR3 is TGTGCCAGCAGCTTAGAGTCGTCGGACAGCGTCTCTGGAAACACCATATATTTT.

To note about this clone: Compared with germline, one end of the junction differs, possibly owing to a read error. This sequence joins TRBV7-7 and TRBJ2-1; possibly TRBD2 for D (6 bases). CDR3 size: 16 residues. The germline gives CDR1 SSHAT, CDR2 FNYEAQ (reference sequence). CDR3: CASSLGRRAPYNEQFF. CDR3 DNA: TGTGCTAGCAGCTTAGGGCGGAGGGCTCCTTACAATGAGCAGTTCTTC.

CDR3: CASSIIGREAFF. DNA for the CDR3: TGTGCCAGCAGCATCATTGGGAGAGAAGCTTTCTTT. V usage is TRBV13 and J usage is TRBJ1-1; D not resolved. Between the trimmed V and J ends, which lost 5 bases and 8 bases, there was a span of 12 bases. This CDR3 spans 12 amino acids. In germline, CDR1 is PRHDT, CDR2 FYEKMQ (reference sequence).

The V gene is TRBV7-9, the J gene TRBJ1-4; possibly TRBD1 for D (6 bases). The V gene lost 4 bases and the J gene lost 8 bases, with 23 bases spanning the gap. This CDR3 has 17 amino acids. Germline V CDR1 and CDR2: SEHNR, FQNEAQ (reference sequence). Here the CDR3 reads CASSSLMTGFEGEKLFF. For the CDR3, the DNA is TGTGCCAGCAGCTCCCTCATGACAGGATTTGAGGGGGAAAAACTGTTTTTT.

J is TRBJ1-2 and V is TRBV5-6; tentative D call: TRBD1 (5 bases). The CDR3 consists of 16 residues. V was cut by 7 bases and J by 4 bases, with 23 bases left in between. Germline V gives CDR1 SGHDT, CDR2 YYEEEE. The chain's CDR3 is CASGEQEDLWTYGYTF. The CDR3 DNA reads as TGTGCCAGCGGAGAACAGGAGGACCTATGGACCTATGGCTACACCTTC.

Comment on this clone: The sample carries other DNA sequences with the same CDR3. The chain has TRBV2 and TRBJ1-1; D is ambiguous. This CDR3 has 11 amino acids. Germline V gene data show CDR1 as SNHLY and CDR2 as FYNNEI. The V end was cut by 1 base, the J end by 8 bases, with 5 bases between. The CDR3 DNA reads TGTGCCAGCAGTGAAGGGACCGAAGCTTTCTTT. It is translated as CASSEGTEAFF.

The chain joins TRBV11-2 to TRBJ2-7, with 7 bases that match TRBD1. Per the germline V gene, CDR1 is SGHAT and CDR2 is FQNNGV. The CDR3 sequence is 16 residues long. With 5 bases clipped from V and 2 bases from J, the junction kept 12 bases outside the gene matches. Here the CDR3 DNA reads TGTGCCAGCAGCATAAGGACCGGACAGGTACCCTACGAGCAGTACTTC. This gives the protein CASSIRTGQVPYEQYF.

The V and J genes are TRBV19 and TRBJ2-1, with D possibly matching TRBD1 (6 bases). V lost 3 bases, J lost 0 bases, and 15 bases lay in between. Per germline, CDR1 LNHDA and CDR2 SQIVND (reference sequence). The CDR3 has 17 residues. The CDR3 region is CASSILTGLSSYNEQFF. In DNA form, the CDR3 reads TGTGCCAGTAGTATCCTGACAGGCCTTAGCTCCTACAATGAGCAGTTCTTC.

This rearrangement joins TRBV6-1 to TRBJ1-5; no clear D. CDR1 and CDR2 from the germline V gene are MNHNS and SASEGT. Trimming removed 3 bases from V and 7 bases from J, with 10 bases in between. The length of the CDR3 is 13 residues. CDR3 DNA: TGTGCCAGCAGTGAGTTAACCCAACAGCCCCAGCATTTT. Its translation: CASSELTQQPQHF.

The chain has TRBV13 and TRBJ2-4; 12 bases are shared with TRBD1. Germline CDR1 is PRHDT and CDR2 is FYEKMQ (reference sequence). J gave up 0 bases and V 0 bases, and 6 bases lay outside the gene matches. The CDR3 is made up of 19 amino acids. The CDR3 nucleotides read TGTGCCAGCAGCTTAGGTTCGGGACAGGGGGCTTTAGCCAAAAACATTCAGTACTTC. Its protein is CASSLGSGQGALAKNIQYF. Full variable domain (remainder filled in from reference TRBV13 and TRBJ2-4): AAGVIQSPRHLIKEKRETATLKCYPIPRHDTVYWYQQGPGQDPQFLISFYEKMQSDKGSIPDRFSAQQFSDYHSELNMSSLELGDSALYFCASSLGSGQGALAKNIQYFGAGTRLSVL.

The chain combines TRBV15 with TRBJ2-1; D possibly corresponds to TRBD2 (6 bases). The CDR3 length is 17 residues. Deletions cut 0 bases from V and 5 bases from J, with 17 bases between. Germline V gene sequence: CDR1 LNHNV, CDR2 YYDKDF (reference sequence). CDR3 in amino acids: CATSRDRPSGGDNEQFF. In nucleotides, the CDR3 is TGTGCCACCAGCAGAGATCGTCCGAGCGGCGGGGACAATGAGCAGTTCTTC.

The chain employs TRBV7-9 and TRBJ2-7; D remains ambiguous. The CDR3 length is 13 residues. V lost 1 base and J 2 bases, leaving 6 bases between the germline ends. Germline-derived CDR1 and CDR2 are SEHNR and FQNEAQ (reference sequence). CDR3 sequence: CASSLETTYEQYF. The CDR3 DNA is TGTGCCAGCAGCTTAGAGACCACCTACGAGCAGTACTTC.

This sequence joins TRBV7-2 and TRBJ2-7; D uncertain. The CDR3 is made up of 15 amino acids. Trimming cost V 5 bases and J 4 bases, with 18 bases left between them. From germline, CDR1 is SGHTA and CDR2 FQGNSA. For the CDR3, the DNA is TGTGCCAGCAGCCCCCGATCAGACTGGGAATACGAGCAGTACTTC. It yields the protein CASSPRSDWEYEQYF. Filled out from reference TRBV7-2 and TRBJ2-7, the complete variable domain reads GAGVSQSPSNKVTEKGKDVELRCDPISGHTALYWYRQSLGQGLEFLIYFQGNSAPDKSGLPSDRFSAERTGGSVSTLTIQRTQQEDSAVYLCASSPRSDWEYEQYFGPGTRLTVT.

V and J are TRBV5-8 and TRBJ2-7; TRBD1 aligns across 7 bases. The CDR3 totals 13 residues. CDR1 and CDR2 from the germline V gene are SGHTS and YDEGEE. V trimming: 2 bases; J trimming: 4 bases; junction bases outside the gene matches: 3. The CDR3 bases are TGTGCCAGCAGCTTTGGCAGGGGGTACGAGCAGTACTTC. Protein: CASSFGRGYEQYF. The variable domain in full, with the rest retrieved from reference TRBV5-8 and TRBJ2-7, is EAGVTQSPTHLIKTRGQQATLRCSPISGHTSVYWYQQALGLGLQFLLWYDEGEERNRGNFPPRFSGRQFPNYSSELNVNALELEDSALYLCASSFGRGYEQYFGPGTRLTVT.

The V call is TRBV29-1, the J call TRBJ2-1, with D perhaps being TRBD1 or TRBD2 (5 bases each). In germline, CDR1 is SQVTM, CDR2 ANQGSEA. The CDR3 covers 12 residues. V lost 1 base, J lost 11 bases, and 12 bases lay in between. DNA of the CDR3: TGCAGCGTTGAAGGGGGGATCGATAAGCAGTTCTTC. Its protein is CSVEGGIDKQFF.

This clone appeared a single time. The rearrangement joins TRBV27 to TRBJ2-5; 10 bases are shared with TRBD2. Germline V gene sequence: CDR1 MNHEY, CDR2 SMNVEV (reference sequence). The ends lost 4 bases at V and 5 bases at J; junction bases unmatched: 10. This CDR3 is 16 amino acids long. The CDR3 DNA is TGTGCCAGCAGTTACATTAAGCGGGGGGGCGTGGAGACCCAGTACTTC. This sequence encodes CASSYIKRGGVETQYF.

The chain is built from TRBV4-1 and TRBJ2-1; TRBD2 aligns across 9 bases. J was trimmed by 7 bases and V by 2 bases; bases with no gene match: 15. This CDR3 contains 18 residues. The V gene's germline CDR1 is MGHRA and CDR2 YSYEKL. The CDR3 sequence is CASSQTRPGGGAGNEQFF. In DNA, the CDR3 is TGCGCCAGCAGCCAAACCCGGCCGGGCGGGGGGGCCGGGAATGAGCAGTTCTTC.